One T cell receptor beta chain is described in this entry. What it recognizes is unknown. V was shortened by 0 bases and J by 7 bases, with 15 bases between the two germline ends. Germline loops: CDR1 MNHNY, CDR2 SVGAGI (reference sequence). The length of the CDR3 is 15 residues. The data originate from a study of radiotherapy plus CTLA-4 blockade in lung cancer. Study summary: Objective responses were seen in around 19% of patients, disease control in approximately 30%.

Study-level findings and limits: Expansion in blood of tumor-derived TCR clones was seen after radiotherapy plus ipilimumab. Increased serum interferon-beta after radiation also reportedly predicted response strongly.

Produced via immunoSEQ multiplex PCR; TCRdb's table is partial and in-frame only. Of about 85,000 clones in the sample, 75% to 90% were seen once. The genes are TRBV6-6 and TRBJ1-2; perhaps TRBD1 as D (5 bases). Material: peripheral blood, obtained from a patient treated with radiotherapy plus ipilimumab. This TCR came from a human donor with non-small cell lung cancer who had a partial response to radiotherapy plus ipilimumab. DNA of the CDR3: TGTGCCAGCAGTTACTCGATGAAGGGGTCCAGTGGCTACACCTTC. This codes for CASSYSMKGSSGYTF.